This T cell receptor beta chain came from a study of CD8 T cells in Susac syndrome. RNA totalling about 0.5 to 1 ug underwent reverse transcription with random hexamers. The amplification used immunoSEQ multiplex PCR on TCR beta CDR3; it spanned 54 Vbeta and 13 Jbeta. TCRdb used MiXCR to reprocess the immunoSEQ multiplex PCR reads, holding one entry per CDR3 protein. This sample has about 200,000 distinct CDR3 sequences; roughly 95% occur once, and the top ten carry approximately 0.094%. Points from the study as a whole: It was acknowledged in the study that its TCR sequencing and HLA analysis involved a relatively small number of individuals.

With V trimmed by 3 bases and J by 5 bases, 6 bases remained unmatched. This CDR3 region has 15 residues. In germline, CDR1 is DFQATT, CDR2 SNEGSKA (reference sequence). Remarks on this clonotype: The antigen remains undetermined.

This TCR came from a human donor in good health. V is TRBV20-1 and J is TRBJ1-3, with TRBD1 identical over 11 bases. Sequencing was done on a sample of CD4+ T cells from PBMCs. CDR3 coding DNA: TGCAGTGCTAGGGACCGGGACAGGGGGAGAAACACCATATATTTT. Its translation is CSARDRDRGRNTIYF.